This T cell receptor beta chain was retrieved from a study of PD-L1 blockade in urothelial cancer (dated by TCRdb to about 2017). About the full investigation: Every patient began therapy in 2014 and was given atezolizumab 1,200 mg intravenously every 3 weeks. Blood samples were analyzed 3 weeks after the start of treatment (second dose) and 6 weeks after the start of treatment. Durable clinical benefit was achieved by nine patients but not by the remaining 20. Pretreatment blood TCR-seq was available for around 29 patients, at least one posttreatment blood collection was obtained for around 24 patients, and tumor TCR-seq was available for around 24 patients. Blood samples gave median yields of around 150,000 T cells and 80,000 or so unique TCRs, along with a median clonality of about 0.084. In the same patients, pretreatment tumors underwent whole exome sequencing and RNA sequencing in addition to TCR sequencing. Twenty-five of 29 patients were identified as males with urothelial cancer of bladder origin, and a prior smoking history was reported by 18 of 29 patients. Pretreatment tumor samples, along with matched peripheral blood serially collected before and after atezolizumab treatment, were subjected to TCR sequencing. Patients had an ECOG performance status of 0 or 1 and had received between 0 and 3 prior chemotherapy regimens. The study was an exploratory multi-omic analysis of somatic, immune and clinical correlates of response to PD-L1 blockade with atezolizumab in urothelial cancer. Durable clinical benefit meant progression-free survival longer than 6 months, and TCR features were also tested against progression-free and overall survival.

The research as a whole found: Because of the small sample size (n ≈ 28) and the many exploratory analyses performed, the results are intended to be regarded as hypothesis-generating. Among patients with durable benefit, tumor-associated TCR clones showed greater expansion in peripheral blood 3 weeks after treatment started (n ≈ 20, p = 0.022). A pretreatment peripheral blood TCR clonality below the median was linked to improved progression-free and overall survival.

From V the trimming removes 8 bases and from J it removes 3 bases, while the gene matches leave 2 bases of the junction unaccounted for. Reading the germline V gene (reference sequence) gives CDR1 SGHNT and CDR2 YYREEE. The CDR3 contains 13 residues, cysteine and phenylalanine counted. This entry keeps only the CDR3 DNA: 39 bases, framed from base 1. As for this clone: Its antigen is unknown. The input lacks base qualities; no much larger clone sits a single base away.

A cohort of around 29 patients with locally advanced or metastatic urothelial carcinoma, treated at Memorial Sloan Kettering on a trial protocol, was included. Peripheral blood mononuclear cells were collected pretreatment and during treatment, with between 1 and 8 total time points per patient. The Qiagen DNeasy Blood extraction kit was used to purify genomic DNA from total PBMCs and tumor samples. PBMCs were collected pretreatment and during treatment, and were isolated and stored as previously described. Synthetic TCR analog templates were spiked into each PCR to estimate absolute template abundance from read counts. The immunoSEQ assay used bias-controlled V and J gene primers to amplify TCRbeta CDR3 regions from genomic DNA. Rearranged TCRbeta segments were sequenced at approximately 20X coverage. For the original study's pipeline: Clustering was used to correct sequencing errors, and CDR3s were annotated against IMGT so that V, D and J genes could be assigned. Downstream analyses used only productive TCRbeta rearrangements, leaving out any out-of-frame or stop-codon sequences. Clonality was computed as one minus Shannon entropy normalized by the log of the number of unique productive sequences. Clones differing between time points or between blood and tumor were identified using Fisher's exact test with Benjamini-Hochberg correction, with an adjusted p below 0.01 applied as the threshold. TCRdb provides this immuneACCESS table in a form limited to in-frame rearrangements. Some clones are lacking; in checked studies, under half of them reflect an unresolved V gene, and why the rest are absent is not known. The V and J calls and the clone size are those of that table, but D and trimming were determined from the DNA. Recorded for this sample are some 100,000 clones; roughly nine tenths of them occurred a single time. The top ten hold under 0.95% of the sample.

The sample was PBMCs, taken around atezolizumab (anti-PD-L1) treatment. The V and J genes are TRBV5-4 and TRBJ2-7, with 13 bases in between that match TRBD2. The clonotype comes from a woman at least 80 years old with urothelial cancer. Here the CDR3 is given as CASGLAGVYEQYF. Here is the DNA: TGTGCCAGTGGACTAGCGGGAGTCTACGAGCAGTACTTC.